Sequencing of this T cell receptor beta chain was carried out in a study of T cell responses to AZD1222 COVID-19 vaccine listed by TCRdb under 2021. Study-wide context: TCR sequencing was performed for roughly 250 trial participants, of whom approximately 200 were given two doses of AZD1222 and some 26 were given two doses of MenACWY control vaccine. Trial participants were enrolled into age subgroups of 18-55, 56-69 and 70-plus years, which contained roughly 150, 30 and 60 TCR-sequenced participants, respectively.

From the germline V gene, CDR1 is SGHRS and CDR2 is YFSETQ. V loses 7 bases, J loses 5 bases, and the germline ends lie 10 bases apart. Its CDR3 holds 13 amino acids, cysteine through phenylalanine. Of the read, only the CDR3 DNA is kept; its 39 bases are in frame from base 1. The sample's time point label, decoded: about 28 days (+/-7) after the second vaccine dose. What the treatment or condition label conveys for this sample: meningococcal conjugate vaccine given as trial control. Vaccinee samples were obtained from the UK trials COV001 and COV002, which included a single-blind randomized controlled phase 2/3 trial of AZD1222 (ChAdOx1 nCoV-19) in healthy adults. For TCRbeta chain sequencing, PBMC samples were collected from trial participants at day 0 and at day 28 after the second dose. On the study overall, not on this receptor specifically: Reportedly, close to half of the unique spike-specific TCRs recognized epitopes lying outside the regions that are mutated in the B.1.351 and B.1.1.7 variants. CD4 TCRs associated with the vaccine covered the entire spike protein, and the dominant responses were in regions 160-218 and 743-854. The 56-69-year group was small, and its depth increase did not reach significance, likely because of low power. No day 14 peak-response samples were available, so repertoires were characterized only after the peak T cell response. Participants were mostly white British, with more females than males. The authors suggested clonal diversity may have been underestimated. After two AZD1222 doses, spike-specific TCR breadth and depth were significantly higher than at day 0 and than in MenACWY recipients. Conclusions about previously exposed vaccinees were limited because only five to seven AZD1222 recipients were SARS-CoV-2 seropositive at baseline.

Regarding this clone: Its antigen has not been determined. No base-level quality is on record; no much larger clone is a single base apart.

The CDR3 regions of human TCRbeta chains were analyzed by immunosequencing. The published analysis was carried out like this. Repertoire TCRs were checked for matches against a reference library of SARS-CoV-2-specific TCRs that had been generated using the MIRA antigen-specificity platform. Breadth was defined as the fraction of unique TCRs that were SARS-CoV-2-associated. Depth was defined as the fraction of total T cells that were SARS-CoV-2-associated. Using the MIRA data, each spike-specific TCR was assigned both to the spike region to which the TCR was reactive and to a CD4 or CD8 class. Log10-transformed breadth and depth values were compared by one-way ANOVA with Sidak's multiple comparisons tests. Drawn from immuneACCESS, this table holds only the in-frame rearrangements with V and J called that TCRdb kept. Clones are partly lost; checked studies trace under half to an unresolved V gene and leave the rest unexplained. V and J calls and clone size come straight from that table; D and trimming were deduced from the DNA. For this sample the table gives tens of thousands of clones, of which over 65% were detected only once. About 25% of the sample comes from the top ten.

The sample in question was peripheral blood, obtained 28 days after the second dose of the MenACWY control vaccine. The origin of this receptor is an adult who received the MenACWY meningococcal vaccine as a control. The rearranged segments are TRBV5-1 and TRBJ1-6; the best D guess is TRBD1, with 6 bases matching. The nucleotides read TGCGCCAGCCGCCGGGACAATAATTCACCCCTCCACTTT. This gives the protein CASRRDNNSPLHF.